These 17 T cell receptor beta chains share one sample of origin, sequenced in a study of CD8 T cells in Susac syndrome. Random hexamers served to reverse transcribe roughly 0.5 to 1 ug RNA. Each CDR3 protein gets one entry after TCRdb re-called the immunoSEQ multiplex PCR reads with MiXCR. The repertoire holds 200,000 or so distinct CDR3 sequences, with 85% to 95% as singletons. Sample: CD8+ T cells from PBMCs. The receptors here all came from a human donor with Susac syndrome.

This clonotype has a single count. The chain combines TRBV9 with TRBJ2-7; D possibly corresponds to TRBD2 (6 bases). Germline V gives CDR1 SGDLS, CDR2 YYNGEE. Trimming left V 0 bases short and J 5 bases short, with 12 bases between. There are 14 residues in the CDR3. In DNA, the CDR3 is TGTGCCAGCAGCGTAGCGGGAGAGGGCAACGAGCAGTACTTC. It is translated as CASSVAGEGNEQYF.

The chain is built from TRBV2 and TRBJ2-5; 12 bases fit TRBD1. This CDR3 has 16 residues. Germline lookup yields CDR1 SNHLY and CDR2 FYNNEI. Trimming cost V 2 bases and J 3 bases; bases outside gene matches: 4. The CDR3 nucleotides are TGTGCCAGCAGTGAACCGGGACAGGGGGCGAAAGAGACCCAGTACTTC. As protein: CASSEPGQGAKETQYF.

In its sample, this clonotype was seen once. The chain links TRBV3-1 to TRBJ2-5; 7 nucleotides agree with TRBD2. Per germline, CDR1 LGHDT and CDR2 YNNKEL (reference sequence). The CDR3 contains 18 residues. J was trimmed by 2 bases and V by 1 base; bases with no gene match: 13. CDR3 sequence (DNA): TGTGCCAGCAGCCAAGTCACCCTTAGAACTAGCGCACAAGAGACCCAGTACTTC. It yields the protein CASSQVTLRTSAQETQYF.

V gene TRBV5-6 combines with J gene TRBJ2-5; D is ambiguous. The CDR3 consists of 13 residues. V lost 4 bases to trimming and J lost 5 bases, with 12 bases between them. Germline V gives CDR1 SGHDT, CDR2 YYEEEE. This CDR3 reads CASSPVGSETQYF. The CDR3, as DNA: TGTGCCAGCAGCCCGGTAGGGTCGGAGACCCAGTACTTC.

The chain uses TRBV5-4 and TRBJ2-5; 8 nucleotides match TRBD2. Losses at the gene ends were 4 bases for V and 3 bases for J; bases not matched to a gene: 11. Germline loops: CDR1 SGHNT, CDR2 YYREEE (reference sequence). CDR3 length equals 16 residues. This CDR3 reads CASSPGAGGGKETQYF. CDR3 nucleotide sequence: TGTGCCAGCAGCCCGGGGGCGGGGGGAGGAAAAGAGACCCAGTACTTC.

This clonotype has a single count. This chain links TRBV9 with TRBJ2-1; 12 nucleotides line up with TRBD2. From germline, CDR1 is SGDLS and CDR2 YYNGEE. CDR3 size: 16 residues. Trimming cost V 0 bases and J 7 bases; bases outside gene matches: 5. The CDR3 protein is CASSVETSGSWNEQFF. The CDR3, as DNA: TGTGCCAGCAGCGTAGAGACTAGCGGGAGTTGGAATGAGCAGTTCTTC. Using reference TRBV9 and TRBJ2-1 for the parts outside the CDR3, the full variable domain is DSGVTQTPKHLITATGQRVTLRCSPRSGDLSVYWYQQSLDQGLQFLIQYYNGEERAKGNILERFSAQQFPDLHSELNLSSLELGDSALYFCASSVETSGSWNEQFFGPGTRLTVL.

This sequence joins TRBV30 and TRBJ1-1, with D hard to call. The V gene lost 5 bases and the J gene lost 2 bases, with 12 bases spanning the gap. The CDR3 spans 13 residues. Germline V lookup: CDR1 GTSNPN, CDR2 SVGIG (reference sequence). CDR3 DNA: TGTGCCTGGGAATGGGGAGGTAACACTGAAGCTTTCTTT. Residues: CAWEWGGNTEAFF.

This chain links TRBV9 with TRBJ1-4, with D perhaps TRBD1 (6 bases). V lost 0 bases to trimming and J lost 8 bases, with 11 bases between them. The CDR3 is 14 residues long. In germline, CDR1 is SGDLS, CDR2 YYNGEE. The CDR3 bases are TGTGCCAGCAGCGTAGGGGGGGCGCGGGAAAAACTGTTTTTT. Amino acids: CASSVGGAREKLFF. Drawing the rest from reference TRBV9 and TRBJ1-4, the complete variable domain is DSGVTQTPKHLITATGQRVTLRCSPRSGDLSVYWYQQSLDQGLQFLIQYYNGEERAKGNILERFSAQQFPDLHSELNLSSLELGDSALYFCASSVGGAREKLFFGSGTQLSVL.

This chain connects TRBV4-1 to TRBJ2-4, with D possibly matching TRBD1 (5 bases). The CDR3 spans 12 residues. Germline V gene lookup returns CDR1 MGHRA and CDR2 YSYEKL. Trimming cost V 1 base and J 7 bases, with 5 bases left between them. The CDR3 sequence is CASSQAGNIQYF. In DNA, the CDR3 is TGCGCCAGCAGCCAAGCAGGGAACATTCAGTACTTC.

This clonotype was observed once. This sequence joins TRBV29-1 and TRBJ2-5; 12 bases are shared with TRBD2. From germline, CDR1 is SQVTM and CDR2 ANQGSEA. The V segment lost 7 bases and the J segment 4 bases; nucleotides outside the gene matches: 13. The CDR3 consists of 16 residues. CDR3 nucleotide sequence: TGCAGCGCCGAGATAGGACTAGCGGGATTGGGAGAGACCCAGTACTTC. Translation gives CSAEIGLAGLGETQYF.

This sequence joins TRBV20-1 and TRBJ2-5; D possibly corresponds to TRBD1 (6 bases). With 2 bases removed from V and 3 bases from J, the gap between germline ends came to 13 bases. From germline, CDR1 is DFQATT and CDR2 SNEGSKA (reference sequence). The CDR3 has 14 residues. CDR3 coding DNA: TGCAGTGCTAGACGTGGGGGCAATAAAGAGACCCAGTACTTC. Protein: CSARRGGNKETQYF.

The sample holds one count of this clonotype. CDR3 sequence: CASSQGSSHNEQFF. For the CDR3, the DNA is TGCGCCAGCAGCCAAGGATCCAGCCACAATGAGCAGTTCTTC. This chain uses TRBV4-1 with TRBJ2-1; D uncertain. Germline values: CDR1 MGHRA, CDR2 YSYEKL. The CDR3 loop spans 14 amino acids. The V end lost 1 base, the J end lost 5 bases, and 9 bases lay between the germline ends.

The J gene is TRBJ2-2, the V gene TRBV28; D uncertain. The length of the CDR3 is 16 residues. V lost 1 base and J 0 bases, leaving 9 bases between the germline ends. Germline values: CDR1 MDHEN, CDR2 SYDVKM. CDR3 in DNA: TGTGCCAGCAGTTTATTGCAGAATACGAACACCGGGGAGCTGTTTTTT. Protein sequence: CASSLLQNTNTGELFF.

The chain employs TRBV6-1 and TRBJ2-3, with TRBD2 matching over 9 bases. CDR1 MNHNS and CDR2 SASEGT come from the germline V gene. The CDR3 has 17 amino acids. V gave up 5 bases and J gave up 2 bases; unmatched junction bases: 11. This chain's CDR3 is CASSRNSPSGDTDTQYF. CDR3 in DNA: TGTGCCAGCAGTCGCAATTCTCCTAGCGGGGACACAGATACGCAGTATTTT.

The V and J genes are TRBV10-3 and TRBJ1-1; D is ambiguous. This CDR3 contains 12 residues. Germline V CDR1 and CDR2: ENHRY, SYGVKD. The V end was cut by 11 bases, the J end by 1 base, with 11 bases between. CDR3 in amino acids: CASSRENTEAFF. The CDR3 bases are TGTGCCTCGAGCCGGGAGAACACTGAAGCTTTCTTT.

The V and J genes are TRBV4-2 and TRBJ2-5, with D maybe TRBD1 (5 bases). Germline-derived CDR1 and CDR2 are LGHNA and YNFKEQ. CDR3 length equals 17 residues. Trimming cost V 2 bases and J 1 base, with 17 bases left between them. The CDR3 sequence: CASSQKTGLWAQETQYF. CDR3 nucleotides: TGTGCCAGCAGCCAAAAAACAGGCCTTTGGGCCCAAGAGACCCAGTACTTC.

This chain uses TRBV20-1 with TRBJ1-3; no definite D call. Germline CDR1 is DFQATT and CDR2 is SNEGSKA (reference sequence). This CDR3 has 11 amino acids. The V and J ends lost 8 bases and 0 bases respectively, with 5 bases between them. CDR3 DNA sequence: TGCAGTACCCCCTCTGGAAACACCATATATTTT. This encodes CSTPSGNTIYF.